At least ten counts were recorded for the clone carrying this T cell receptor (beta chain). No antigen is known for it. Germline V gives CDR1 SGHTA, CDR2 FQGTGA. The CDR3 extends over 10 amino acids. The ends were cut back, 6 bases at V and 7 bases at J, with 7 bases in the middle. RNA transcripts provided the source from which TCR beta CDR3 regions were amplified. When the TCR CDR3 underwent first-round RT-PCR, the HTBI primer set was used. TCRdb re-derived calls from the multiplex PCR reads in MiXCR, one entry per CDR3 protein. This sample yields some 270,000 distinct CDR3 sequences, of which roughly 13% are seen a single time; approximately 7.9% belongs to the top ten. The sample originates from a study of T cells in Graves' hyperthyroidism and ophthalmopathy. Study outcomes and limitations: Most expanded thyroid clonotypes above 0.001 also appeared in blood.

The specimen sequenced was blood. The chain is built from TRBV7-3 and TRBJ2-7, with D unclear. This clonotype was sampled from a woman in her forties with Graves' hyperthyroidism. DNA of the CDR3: TGTGCCAGCAGGGTGGGGGAGCAGTACTTC. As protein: CASRVGEQYF.